This T cell receptor (beta chain) stems from a study of T cells in Graves' hyperthyroidism and ophthalmopathy. General study results and limits: Among clonotypes expanded in thyroid above 0.001, most were also found in blood.

For this clonotype: The target antigen is unknown.

The source of the PBMCs was 8 to 10 ml of fresh peripheral blood. V was shortened by 0 bases and J by 8 bases, with 13 bases between the two germline ends. The CDR3 totals 14 residues. Germline lookup yields CDR1 MNHEY and CDR2 SVGEGT. Authors of the study amplified TCR beta CDR3 regions from RNA transcripts. The TCR CDR3 was amplified in a first-round RT-PCR using the HTBI primer set. TCRdb re-called the multiplex PCR reads through MiXCR, storing one row per CDR3 protein. The data contain about 400,000 distinct CDR3 sequences, around 16% of them singletons. Material: blood. The chain links TRBV6-2 or TRBV6-3 to TRBJ1-2; D is ambiguous. The TCR was taken from a woman between 18 and 29 years old with Graves' hyperthyroidism. CDR3 protein: CASSYSTYAGGYTF. The CDR3 DNA reads TGTGCCAGCAGTTACTCGACGTACGCCGGAGGCTACACCTTC.